A single sample gave rise to the 24 T cell receptor beta chains below, sequenced in a study of blood T cell repertoires in COVID-19. Data came from immunoSEQ multiplex PCR; TCRdb stores just in-frame clones and leaves some out. The sample has around 63,000 clones, 65% to 80% seen once. Sequenced material: peripheral blood. These receptors all come from a human donor in a cohort sampled during active COVID-19.

V and J are TRBV29-1 and TRBJ2-1; 8 bases map to TRBD2. V was clipped by 3 bases and J by 7 bases; unmatched bases: 8. The V gene's germline CDR1 is SQVTM and CDR2 ANQGSEA. The CDR3 length is 14 residues. In DNA form, the CDR3 reads TGCAGCGTTGACGGAGCGGGAGATTTTAATGAGCAGTTCTTC. It translates to CSVDGAGDFNEQFF.

The rearrangement links TRBV11-3 to TRBJ2-1; 10 positions match TRBD2. J was trimmed by 5 bases and V by 4 bases; bases with no gene match: 5. CDR3 length: 15 amino acids. Germline V CDR1 and CDR2: SGHNT, YENEEA. Here the CDR3 reads CASSSRSGRDNEQFF. CDR3 in DNA: TGTGCCAGCAGCTCAAGGAGCGGGAGGGACAATGAGCAGTTCTTC.

CDR3 residues: CASSADRDGPQYEQYF. The CDR3 DNA is TGTGCCAGTAGCGCCGACAGGGACGGGCCCCAATACGAGCAGTATTTT. This rearrangement joins TRBV19 to TRBJ2-3, with 7 bases identical to TRBD1. Germline V gene data show CDR1 as LNHDA and CDR2 as SQIVND (reference sequence). This CDR3 is built from 16 residues. The trim removed 6 bases at V and 11 bases at J, leaving 20 bases unmatched.

This rearrangement joins TRBV9 to TRBJ1-3; D unclear. There are 15 residues in the CDR3. V was trimmed by 3 bases and J by 2 bases, leaving 12 bases between them. The germline gives CDR1 SGDLS, CDR2 YYNGEE. The CDR3 DNA reads TGTGCCAGCAGCGCCCGCTTGGGAGCTGGAAACACCATATATTTT. Protein product: CASSARLGAGNTIYF.

The chain carries TRBV2 and TRBJ2-7; TRBD2 matches 8 bases. The CDR3 runs to 16 residues. CDR1 is SNHLY, CDR2 FYNNEI, per germline. Losses at the gene ends were 6 bases for V and 2 bases for J; bases not matched to a gene: 12. CDR3 in DNA: TGTGCCAGCAGCCCCCAGACTAGCGCCTTCACCTACGAGCAGTACTTC. It translates to CASSPQTSAFTYEQYF.

This clone has just a few counts. This chain uses TRBV9 with TRBJ1-6; weak D call: TRBD1 (5 bases). V was trimmed by 3 bases and J by 3 bases, leaving 7 bases between them. The V gene's germline CDR1 is SGDLS and CDR2 YYNGEE. The CDR3 runs 14 residues. The CDR3 nucleotides read TGTGCCAGCAGCGAGGACAACTATAATTCACCCCTCCACTTT. It codes for CASSEDNYNSPLHF.

The chain recombines TRBV7-2 with TRBJ2-3, with 7 bases lining up with TRBD2. Losses at the gene ends were 3 bases for V and 5 bases for J; bases not matched to a gene: 5. Germline CDR1 reads SGHTA; CDR2 reads FQGNSA. This CDR3 region has 14 residues. In nucleotides, the CDR3 is TGTGCCAGCAGCTTCGGAGGGGAGGGAGATACGCAGTATTTT. It encodes CASSFGGEGDTQYF.

This clone showed up many times. V is TRBV19 and J is TRBJ2-2; maybe TRBD1 (5 bases). V was trimmed by 5 bases and J by 4 bases, leaving 17 bases between them. Germline V gives CDR1 LNHDA, CDR2 SQIVND (reference sequence). CDR3 length equals 16 residues. The CDR3 DNA is TGTGCCAGTAGTCCCAGACAGAATTCGGGCACCGGGGAGCTGTTTTTT. This sequence encodes CASSPRQNSGTGELFF.

The genes are TRBV9 and TRBJ2-7; 8 bases line up with TRBD2. The CDR3 is 15 residues long. V was clipped by 4 bases and J by 2 bases; unmatched bases: 8. Germline-derived CDR1 and CDR2 are SGDLS and YYNGEE. The chain's CDR3 is CASSTQAGATYEQYF. The DNA of the CDR3 is TGTGCCAGCAGCACCCAAGCGGGAGCTACCTACGAGCAGTACTTC.

This chain joins TRBV6-1 and TRBJ2-5; 9 positions match TRBD2. This CDR3 has 14 amino acids. Germline assignment: CDR1 MNHNS and CDR2 SASEGT. Trimming removed 2 bases from V and 4 bases from J; junction bases left unmatched: 2. CDR3 in DNA: TGTGCCAGCAGTGAACTAGCGGGGCGAGAGACCCAGTACTTC. This translates into CASSELAGRETQYF.

The J gene is TRBJ2-7, the V gene TRBV4-3, with 8 bases fitting TRBD1. Unmatched junction bases numbered 13, after V lost 3 bases and J lost 9 bases. From germline, CDR1 is LGHNA and CDR2 YSLEER. CDR3 length equals 15 residues. CDR3 loop: CASSHGRTGRIGQYF. CDR3 in DNA: TGCGCCAGCAGCCACGGACGGACAGGGAGAATCGGGCAGTACTTC.

The rearrangement uses TRBV25-1 and TRBJ2-1, with D possibly being TRBD2 (5 bases). V shed 3 bases and J shed 10 bases, with 13 bases lying between them. Germline values: CDR1 MGHDK, CDR2 SYGVNS. The CDR3 consists of 13 residues. The CDR3 spells CASSERAFGEQFF. Here the CDR3 DNA reads TGTGCCAGCAGTGAGAGGGCTTTCGGCGAGCAGTTCTTC.

This chain links TRBV30 with TRBJ1-2; a weak D match, TRBD1 (5 bases). The CDR3 runs to 15 residues. V was pared by 2 bases and J by 0 bases, with 13 bases between. CDR1 and CDR2 (germline): GTSNPN, SVGIG (reference sequence). The CDR3 region is CAWSTAREANYGYTF. CDR3 bases: TGTGCCTGGAGTACCGCCAGGGAAGCTAACTATGGCTACACCTTC. The full variable domain, with the rest looked up from reference TRBV30 and TRBJ1-2, is SQTIHQWPATLVQPVGSPLSLECTVEGTSNPNLYWYRQAAGRGLQLLFYSVGIGQISSEVPQNLSASRPQDRQFILSSKKLLLSDSGFYLCAWSTAREANYGYTFGSGTRLTVV.

CDR3 residues: CASSQETSTSYEQYF. The CDR3 nucleotides are TGTGCCAGCAGCCAAGAGACTAGCACTTCCTACGAGCAGTACTTC. The J gene is TRBJ2-7, the V gene TRBV4-2; 7 bases line up with TRBD2. Trimming at V came to 0 bases and at J to 1 base, leaving 3 bases not matched to a gene. Per the germline V gene, CDR1 is LGHNA and CDR2 is YNFKEQ. The CDR3 contains 15 residues.

V is TRBV20-1 and J is TRBJ2-7; D not certain. V shed 5 bases and J shed 2 bases, with 7 bases lying between them. The CDR3 is 11 residues long. CDR1 and CDR2 (germline): DFQATT, SNEGSKA (reference sequence). CDR3 amino acids: CSALTPYEQYF. The CDR3 DNA sequence: TGCAGTGCTCTGACTCCCTACGAGCAGTACTTC.

V and J are TRBV11-2 and TRBJ1-1, with D perhaps matching TRBD1 (5 bases). Germline V gene data show CDR1 as SGHAT and CDR2 as FQNNGV. The CDR3 contains 13 residues. V lost 3 bases, J lost 5 bases, and 10 bases lay in between. In DNA form, the CDR3 reads TGTGCCAGCAGCTTCGGCGGGGGGACTGAAGCTTTCTTT. Translated, it gives CASSFGGGTEAFF.

J is TRBJ2-1 and V is TRBV27, with 7 nucleotides matching TRBD1. Germline CDR1 and CDR2: MNHEY and SMNVEV (reference sequence). The CDR3 runs to 16 residues. Trimming at V came to 4 bases and at J to 5 bases, leaving 11 bases not matched to a gene. CDR3 in DNA: TGTGCCAGCAGTTCGACAGGGACCATCGCCCACAATGAGCAGTTCTTC. Its translation is CASSSTGTIAHNEQFF.

The chain has TRBV5-1 and TRBJ2-3; TRBD2 is a possible D gene (6 bases). Germline CDR1 reads SGHRS; CDR2 reads YFSETQ. V lost 2 bases to trimming and J lost 0 bases, with 10 bases between them. The CDR3 is 15 amino acids. CDR3 protein: CASSLLATSTDTQYF. CDR3 in DNA: TGCGCCAGCAGCTTACTAGCAACTAGCACAGATACGCAGTATTTT.

J is TRBJ2-1 and V is TRBV11-2; 10 bases map to TRBD2. CDR3 length: 17 amino acids. CDR1 is SGHAT, CDR2 FQNNGV, per germline. V shed 2 bases and J 10 bases; nucleotides not matched to a gene: 14. In DNA form, the CDR3 reads TGTGCCAGCAGCTTACTGGCCGGAGTAGCGGGAGGAAGGGAGCAGTTCTTC. Translation: CASSLLAGVAGGREQFF.

The chain joins TRBV5-4 to TRBJ2-1; TRBD2 agrees at 11 bases. The junction had 5 bases not matched to a gene; V was cut back by 3 bases and J by 3 bases. This CDR3 has 16 residues. Germline V gene sequence: CDR1 SGHNT, CDR2 YYREEE (reference sequence). The CDR3 sequence is CASSSGTSGIYNEQFF. The CDR3 DNA reads as TGTGCCAGCAGCTCGGGGACTAGCGGAATCTACAATGAGCAGTTCTTC.

Only a few counts were recorded for this clone. The chain carries TRBV19 and TRBJ1-4, with D maybe TRBD1 (6 bases). Germline lookup yields CDR1 LNHDA and CDR2 SQIVND (reference sequence). CDR3 length equals 16 residues. With 3 bases removed from V and 0 bases from J, the gap between germline ends came to 11 bases. CDR3 nucleotides: TGTGCCAGTAGTATGGTGGGGGCAGCAACTAATGAAAAACTGTTTTTT. Translated: CASSMVGAATNEKLFF.

The J gene is TRBJ2-3, the V gene TRBV18, with D possibly matching TRBD2 (6 bases). Trimming pared 2 bases from V and 2 bases from J, leaving 11 bases between. CDR3 size: 15 residues. From germline, CDR1 is KGHSH and CDR2 LQKENI. The CDR3 loop reads CASSPVSGHTDTQYF. CDR3 coding DNA: TGTGCCAGCTCACCAGTTAGCGGTCACACAGATACGCAGTATTTT.

The chain carries TRBV27 and TRBJ2-6; D is uncertain. Germline CDR1 and CDR2: MNHEY and SMNVEV (reference sequence). The germline V and J ends were trimmed by 8 bases and 0 bases, with 11 bases remaining between them. The CDR3 loop spans 15 amino acids. The DNA for the CDR3 is TGTGCCAGCGGTCTCGGGTACTCTGGGGCCAACGTCCTGACTTTC. It is translated as CASGLGYSGANVLTF.

The rearrangement uses TRBV9 and TRBJ1-6; 8 bases align to TRBD1. Germline assignment: CDR1 SGDLS and CDR2 YYNGEE. After removal of 3 bases from V and 7 bases from J, the junction contained 6 bases not matched to a gene. CDR3 length: 15 amino acids. Here the CDR3 reads CASSARTGWNSPLHF. The CDR3 DNA is TGTGCCAGCAGCGCACGGACAGGGTGGAATTCACCCCTCCACTTT.